The rows below give T cell receptor beta chains drawn from one sample of a study of breast tumors, draining lymph nodes, adjacent tissues. Each CDR3 protein is one row after TCRdb ran MiXCR on the multiplex PCR reads. The top ten clones hold more than 3% of a sample with about 130,000 distinct CDR3 sequences, just under 20% of them seen once. The sequenced sample was axillary lymph node tissue. All receptors come from a female donor with breast cancer. Some clones in this sample may be carry-over from other donors' samples. Both conserved end residues are part of each CDR3. Fields, in order: CDR3 DNA, CDR3 protein, CDR3 length, J gene, clone size, D gene, V gene. The D gene is left open where the match is weak. Only part of the rows carry a size: once, few, many, or a class if the clone is expanded.

cdr3_nt: TGTGCCAGCTCACCTGGCTCCAGCCAAGAGACCCAGTACTTC
cdr3_aa: CASSPGSSQETQYF
cdr3_length: 14
j_call: TRBJ2-5
clone_size: many
d_call: -
v_call: TRBV18

cdr3_nt: TGTGCCAGCAGTGAAGGGACGGGTAGCAATCAGCCCCAGCATTTT
cdr3_aa: CASSEGTGSNQPQHF
cdr3_length: 15
j_call: TRBJ1-5
clone_size: many
d_call: -
v_call: TRBV2

cdr3_nt: TGTGCCAGCAGCACTAGCGGGAGTCTGGAGACCCAGTACTTC
cdr3_aa: CASSTSGSLETQYF
cdr3_length: 14
j_call: TRBJ2-5
clone_size: once
d_call: TRBD2
v_call: TRBV12-3/TRBV12-4

cdr3_nt: TGTGCCAGTAGTTTGACTTACTCTAGCACAGATACGCAGTATTTT
cdr3_aa: CASSLTYSSTDTQYF
cdr3_length: 15
j_call: TRBJ2-3
clone_size: many
d_call: -
v_call: TRBV19

cdr3_nt: TGCAGTGCTAGGGCAGATCCTGAAAAACTGTTTTTT
cdr3_aa: CSARADPEKLFF
cdr3_length: 12
j_call: TRBJ1-4
clone_size: many
d_call: -
v_call: TRBV20-1

cdr3_nt: TGTGCCAGCAGCTTATCTACGACAGGGTGGGGCATTACGAGAGGGCCCAGGGACAATGAGCAGTTCTTC
cdr3_aa: CASSLSTTGWGITRGPRDNEQFF
cdr3_length: 23
j_call: TRBJ2-1
clone_size: many
d_call: TRBD1
v_call: TRBV7-9

cdr3_nt: TGTGCCAGCAGCCAAGTCGGATTCACTGGAAACACCATATATTTT
cdr3_aa: CASSQVGFTGNTIYF
cdr3_length: 15
j_call: TRBJ1-3
clone_size: many
d_call: -
v_call: TRBV3-1

cdr3_nt: TGTGCCAGCAGCGCCGGGACAGGGTTTGTGGGCTACACCTTC
cdr3_aa: CASSAGTGFVGYTF
cdr3_length: 14
j_call: TRBJ1-2
clone_size: many
d_call: TRBD1
v_call: TRBV13

cdr3_nt: TGTGCCAGCAGCTTAGCGCGCGGGATCGAGCAGTACTTC
cdr3_aa: CASSLARGIEQYF
cdr3_length: 13
j_call: TRBJ2-7
clone_size: many
d_call: -
v_call: TRBV7-2

cdr3_nt: TGTGCCAGCAGCAGGACTGCGGGAAACACCATATATTTT
cdr3_aa: CASSRTAGNTIYF
cdr3_length: 13
j_call: TRBJ1-3
clone_size: many
d_call: -
v_call: TRBV7-9

cdr3_nt: TGTGCCACCAGTGATTCCCTTGAGGCTGAAGCTTTCTTT
cdr3_aa: CATSDSLEAEAFF
cdr3_length: 13
j_call: TRBJ1-1
clone_size: -
d_call: -
v_call: TRBV24-1

cdr3_nt: TGTGCCACCAGGGCCTTAATAACTAACTATGGCTACACCTTC
cdr3_aa: CATRALITNYGYTF
cdr3_length: 14
j_call: TRBJ1-2
clone_size: many
d_call: -
v_call: TRBV6-2/TRBV6-3

cdr3_nt: TGTGCCAGTAGTATAGCGACAGGGGGCTCCTATGGCTACACCTTC
cdr3_aa: CASSIATGGSYGYTF
cdr3_length: 15
j_call: TRBJ1-2
clone_size: many
d_call: TRBD1
v_call: TRBV19

cdr3_nt: TGTGCCAGCAGCAGGGGGGCCGGAGTCACCGGGGAGCTGTTTTTT
cdr3_aa: CASSRGAGVTGELFF
cdr3_length: 15
j_call: TRBJ2-2
clone_size: many
d_call: -
v_call: TRBV7-3

cdr3_nt: TGTGCCAGCAGTGAAAGTAGGGGCCTTAGCAATCAGCCCCAGCATTTT
cdr3_aa: CASSESRGLSNQPQHF
cdr3_length: 16
j_call: TRBJ1-5
clone_size: many
d_call: -
v_call: TRBV2

cdr3_nt: TGTGCCAGCAGCTTGCCCTCCTACAATGAGCAGTTCTTC
cdr3_aa: CASSLPSYNEQFF
cdr3_length: 13
j_call: TRBJ2-1
clone_size: many
d_call: -
v_call: TRBV5-6

cdr3_nt: TGTGCCAGCTCACCCGCGAGTCTGGGAAACACCATATATTTT
cdr3_aa: CASSPASLGNTIYF
cdr3_length: 14
j_call: TRBJ1-3
clone_size: few
d_call: -
v_call: TRBV18

cdr3_nt: TGCAGTGCAACGGGGGCTAGCGGGAGGGAGGAGACCCAGTACTTC
cdr3_aa: CSATGASGREETQYF
cdr3_length: 15
j_call: TRBJ2-5
clone_size: many
d_call: TRBD2
v_call: TRBV20-1

cdr3_nt: TGTGCCAGCAGTGTAGTTTCGAGTTACGAGCAGTACTTC
cdr3_aa: CASSVVSSYEQYF
cdr3_length: 13
j_call: TRBJ2-7
clone_size: many
d_call: -
v_call: TRBV2

cdr3_nt: TGCAGTGCTAGAGATACGGAGCGAGATACGCAGTATTTT
cdr3_aa: CSARDTERDTQYF
cdr3_length: 13
j_call: TRBJ2-3
clone_size: many
d_call: -
v_call: TRBV20-1

cdr3_nt: TGTGCCATCAGCGACGGGAACACTGAAGCTTTCTTT
cdr3_aa: CAISDGNTEAFF
cdr3_length: 12
j_call: TRBJ1-1
clone_size: few
d_call: -
v_call: TRBV10-3

cdr3_nt: TGTGCCAGCAGTTTACTCGGTGGGAGCTCCTACGAGCAGTACTTC
cdr3_aa: CASSLLGGSSYEQYF
cdr3_length: 15
j_call: TRBJ2-7
clone_size: many
d_call: -
v_call: TRBV27

cdr3_nt: TGTGCCAGCAGCTCGGCGGGAGGCCATTACAATGAGCAGTTCTTC
cdr3_aa: CASSSAGGHYNEQFF
cdr3_length: 15
j_call: TRBJ2-1
clone_size: many
d_call: TRBD2
v_call: TRBV5-4

cdr3_nt: TGCGCCAGCAGCTCCAGCGGGAGAGGGAACACCGGGGAGCTGTTTTTT
cdr3_aa: CASSSSGRGNTGELFF
cdr3_length: 16
j_call: TRBJ2-2
clone_size: many
d_call: TRBD2
v_call: TRBV5-1

cdr3_nt: TGTGCCAGCAGTGAGTTGGGCTCTGGGGCCAACGTCCTGACTTTC
cdr3_aa: CASSELGSGANVLTF
cdr3_length: 15
j_call: TRBJ2-6
clone_size: many
d_call: -
v_call: TRBV25-1

cdr3_nt: TGTGCCAGCAGCGTCTCCTGGTACAATGAGCAGTTCTTC
cdr3_aa: CASSVSWYNEQFF
cdr3_length: 13
j_call: TRBJ2-1
clone_size: many
d_call: -
v_call: TRBV9

cdr3_nt: TGTGCCAGCAGCTTAGCCGCGGGCCCAGCCAAAAACATTCAGTACTTC
cdr3_aa: CASSLAAGPAKNIQYF
cdr3_length: 16
j_call: TRBJ2-4
clone_size: few
d_call: -
v_call: TRBV7-6

cdr3_nt: TGTGCCAGTAGTATGCTGGGGGCCGGGGAGCTGTTTTTT
cdr3_aa: CASSMLGAGELFF
cdr3_length: 13
j_call: TRBJ2-2
clone_size: many
d_call: -
v_call: TRBV19

cdr3_nt: TGTGCCAGCCAGAGAGCTGGGGCCAACGTCCTGACTTTC
cdr3_aa: CASQRAGANVLTF
cdr3_length: 13
j_call: TRBJ2-6
clone_size: -
d_call: -
v_call: TRBV13

cdr3_nt: TGCAGTGCTCAAGTGGGGACAGGGTTTGGCGGGGAGCTGTTTTTT
cdr3_aa: CSAQVGTGFGGELFF
cdr3_length: 15
j_call: TRBJ2-2
clone_size: many
d_call: TRBD1
v_call: TRBV20-1

cdr3_nt: TGTGCCAGCCCTGGGGGGACTATCGGTACCATTCAGTACTTC
cdr3_aa: CASPGGTIGTIQYF
cdr3_length: 14
j_call: TRBJ2-4
clone_size: few
d_call: TRBD2
v_call: TRBV19

cdr3_nt: TGTGCCAGCAGCTATTGGACTAGCGGGAAGAAGACCCAGTACTTC
cdr3_aa: CASSYWTSGKKTQYF
cdr3_length: 15
j_call: TRBJ2-5
clone_size: many
d_call: TRBD2
v_call: TRBV7-9

cdr3_nt: TGTGCCAGTAGTATATGGCGGGGGGGCCAAAATGAGCAGTTCTTC
cdr3_aa: CASSIWRGGQNEQFF
cdr3_length: 15
j_call: TRBJ2-1
clone_size: many
d_call: TRBD2
v_call: TRBV19

cdr3_nt: TGTGCCAGCAAAGACAGTTACTCTGGGGCCAACGTCCTGACTTTC
cdr3_aa: CASKDSYSGANVLTF
cdr3_length: 15
j_call: TRBJ2-6
clone_size: -
d_call: -
v_call: TRBV12-3/TRBV12-4

cdr3_nt: TGTGCCAGCAGCCCCAGACAGAGCCAGTATGGCTACACCTTC
cdr3_aa: CASSPRQSQYGYTF
cdr3_length: 14
j_call: TRBJ1-2
clone_size: many
d_call: -
v_call: TRBV9

cdr3_nt: TGCAGTGCTAGAGGACAGGGGTACGGCTCCTCCTACGAGCAGTACTTC
cdr3_aa: CSARGQGYGSSYEQYF
cdr3_length: 16
j_call: TRBJ2-7
clone_size: many
d_call: TRBD1
v_call: TRBV20-1

cdr3_nt: TGTGCCAGCAGCTTAGCACCCACCCTGGAGGGCTACACCTTC
cdr3_aa: CASSLAPTLEGYTF
cdr3_length: 14
j_call: TRBJ1-2
clone_size: many
d_call: -
v_call: TRBV7-6

cdr3_nt: TGTGCCAGCAGTTACGGTGCGGGAGTGTTGGGCGAGCAGTACTTC
cdr3_aa: CASSYGAGVLGEQYF
cdr3_length: 15
j_call: TRBJ2-7
clone_size: few
d_call: TRBD2
v_call: TRBV6-2/TRBV6-3

cdr3_nt: TGTGTAACTAGCGGCCGATGGGGGGAGCAGTACTTC
cdr3_aa: CVTSGRWGEQYF
cdr3_length: 12
j_call: TRBJ2-7
clone_size: -
d_call: TRBD2
v_call: TRBV28

cdr3_nt: TGTGCCAGCAGTTTCGAGCTTAACACTGAAGCTTTCTTT
cdr3_aa: CASSFELNTEAFF
cdr3_length: 13
j_call: TRBJ1-1
clone_size: -
d_call: -
v_call: TRBV28

cdr3_nt: TGTGCCAGCAGCTTGGGCCCGGGGGATCAGCCCCAGCATTTT
cdr3_aa: CASSLGPGDQPQHF
cdr3_length: 14
j_call: TRBJ1-5
clone_size: many
d_call: -
v_call: TRBV5-6

cdr3_nt: TGCAGCGTTGAGGGGGGGTACTATGGCTACACCTTC
cdr3_aa: CSVEGGYYGYTF
cdr3_length: 12
j_call: TRBJ1-2
clone_size: many
d_call: -
v_call: TRBV29-1

cdr3_nt: TGCGCCAGCAGTGATTATGGGGGCGAGCAGTTCTTC
cdr3_aa: CASSDYGGEQFF
cdr3_length: 12
j_call: TRBJ2-1
clone_size: many
d_call: -
v_call: TRBV10-2

cdr3_nt: TGTGCCAGCAGCCAAGAAACGGAGTCGCCCTCCTACGAGCAGTACTTC
cdr3_aa: CASSQETESPSYEQYF
cdr3_length: 16
j_call: TRBJ2-7
clone_size: many
d_call: -
v_call: TRBV3-1

cdr3_nt: TGCAGCGTTGAATACGGGAGGGGATCCTCCTACAATGAGCAGTTCTTC
cdr3_aa: CSVEYGRGSSYNEQFF
cdr3_length: 16
j_call: TRBJ2-1
clone_size: many
d_call: TRBD2
v_call: TRBV29-1

cdr3_nt: TGCGCCAGCAGCTCCGAGACAGGGGGCGAGGTGACCCAGTACTTC
cdr3_aa: CASSSETGGEVTQYF
cdr3_length: 15
j_call: TRBJ2-5
clone_size: many
d_call: TRBD1
v_call: TRBV5-1

cdr3_nt: TGTGCCAGCAGCTCCTCGACAGGGACCTACGAGCAGTACTTC
cdr3_aa: CASSSSTGTYEQYF
cdr3_length: 14
j_call: TRBJ2-7
clone_size: many
d_call: TRBD1
v_call: TRBV5-1

cdr3_nt: TGTGCCAGCAGCATTAGCGGGGGCGGCACAGATACGCAGTATTTT
cdr3_aa: CASSISGGGTDTQYF
cdr3_length: 15
j_call: TRBJ2-3
clone_size: many
d_call: TRBD2
v_call: TRBV9

cdr3_nt: TGTGCCAGCAGCCAAAACGCGAACACCGGGGAGCTGTTTTTT
cdr3_aa: CASSQNANTGELFF
cdr3_length: 14
j_call: TRBJ2-2
clone_size: few
d_call: -
v_call: TRBV3-1

cdr3_nt: TGCAGCGTCCCGCGGACAGGGGGCAATGAGCAGTTCTTC
cdr3_aa: CSVPRTGGNEQFF
cdr3_length: 13
j_call: TRBJ2-1
clone_size: many
d_call: TRBD1
v_call: TRBV29-1

cdr3_nt: TGTGCCAGCAGCCAACAGGGCCAGGGGCCCCAGCATTTT
cdr3_aa: CASSQQGQGPQHF
cdr3_length: 13
j_call: TRBJ1-5
clone_size: many
d_call: -
v_call: TRBV12-3/TRBV12-4

cdr3_nt: TGCGCCAGCAGCTTCCTATCCCCGGACATCACAACAGATACGCAGTATTTT
cdr3_aa: CASSFLSPDITTDTQYF
cdr3_length: 17
j_call: TRBJ2-3
clone_size: many
d_call: -
v_call: TRBV5-1

cdr3_nt: TGTGCCAGCAGCCAAGGGTGGGAGGGCGGAGAGCAGTTCTTC
cdr3_aa: CASSQGWEGGEQFF
cdr3_length: 14
j_call: TRBJ2-1
clone_size: many
d_call: TRBD2
v_call: TRBV3-1